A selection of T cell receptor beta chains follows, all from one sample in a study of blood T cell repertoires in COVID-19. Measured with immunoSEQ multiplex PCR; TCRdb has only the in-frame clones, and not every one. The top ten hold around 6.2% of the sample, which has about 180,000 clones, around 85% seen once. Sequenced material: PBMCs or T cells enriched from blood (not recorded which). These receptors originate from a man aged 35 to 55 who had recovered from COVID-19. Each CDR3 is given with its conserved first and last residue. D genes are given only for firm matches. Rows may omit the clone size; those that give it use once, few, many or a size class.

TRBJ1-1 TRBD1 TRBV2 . TGTGCCAGCAGCACCCGACAGGGTAGCACTGAAGCTTTCTTT CASSTRQGSTEAFF
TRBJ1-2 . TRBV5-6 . TGTGCCAGCAGCGCGACAGTGCCCTTCCAATATGGCTACACCTTC CASSATVPFQYGYTF
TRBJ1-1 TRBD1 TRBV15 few TGTGCCACCAGCATTAGAGGTACAGGGGGCACTGAAGCTTTCTTT CATSIRGTGGTEAFF
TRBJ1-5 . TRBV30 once TGTGCCTGGAGTCGGAAAGGGGGTAGCAATCAGCCCCAGCATTTT CAWSRKGGSNQPQHF
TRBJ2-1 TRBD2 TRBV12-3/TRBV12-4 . TGTGCCAGCGACGGGAGGGCCGGGAATGAGCAGTTCTTC CASDGRAGNEQFF
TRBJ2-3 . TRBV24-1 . TGTGCCACCAGTGATTTAAAAGTTTGGCCAACGCAGTATTTT CATSDLKVWPTQYF
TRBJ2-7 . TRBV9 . TGTGCCAGCAGCGTGGAAGCGCGAACCTACGAGCAGTACTTC CASSVEARTYEQYF
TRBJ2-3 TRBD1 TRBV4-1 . TGCGCCAGCAGCTTGAGACAGGGGGGTCTGGATACGCAGTATTTT CASSLRQGGLDTQYF
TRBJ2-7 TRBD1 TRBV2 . TGTGCCAGCAGTGGGGGGACAGGGTACTACGAGCAGTACTTC CASSGGTGYYEQYF
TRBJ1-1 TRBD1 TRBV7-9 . TGTGCCAGCAGCTCAAGGACAGGGTCCGGCACTGAAGCTTTCTTT CASSSRTGSGTEAFF
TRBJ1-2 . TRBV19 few TGTGCCAGTAGTATAGTGACTTCGGGCTACACCTTC CASSIVTSGYTF